These T cell receptor beta chains were read from a single sample in a study of monozygotic twins with inflammatory bowel disease. Reanalyzing the 5' RACE reads, TCRdb keeps one entry per CDR3 protein, without DNA. This sample's clone table lists some 200,000 distinct CDR3 sequences. The sample comprised blood. Receptors originate from a human donor with ulcerative colitis or Crohn's disease, or a healthy co-twin of an affected twin (not recorded which). Each CDR3 is given with its conserved first and last residue. Each record gives: J gene, V gene, CDR3 protein.

TRBJ2-3 TRBV20-1 CSAPRAGGFTDTQYF
TRBJ1-4 TRBV28 CASRQWTGRTNEKLFF
TRBJ2-1 TRBV7-9 CASSWLTSGSHEQFF
TRBJ2-6 TRBV6-2/TRBV6-3 CASSYSMNRAFSGANVLTF
TRBJ2-1 TRBV7-8 CASSPGGLADISSYNEQFF
TRBJ2-5 TRBV28 CASSLDVKTQYF
TRBJ2-3 TRBV5-4 CASSSGGISTDTQYF
TRBJ1-1 TRBV5-6 CASSLEAGVTEAFF
TRBJ2-2 TRBV4-3 CASSQATATGELFF
TRBJ1-1 TRBV9 CASSVAGTGGLGTEAFF
TRBJ2-2 TRBV7-8 CASSATGQGLPGELFF
TRBJ2-7 TRBV28 CASTLGVSYEQYF
TRBJ2-1 TRBV7-8 CASRASSYNEQFF
TRBJ2-3 TRBV12-3/TRBV12-4 CASTQLAGGVDTQYF
TRBJ1-4 TRBV11-2 CASSYLLDAEKLFF
TRBJ2-1 TRBV5-1 CASSKGLAVGNEQFF
TRBJ1-2 TRBV20-1 CSATGGLWYGYTF
TRBJ1-2 TRBV6-6 CASSYEGTLNGYTF
TRBJ2-3 TRBV20-1 CSAGQLGYTDTQYF
TRBJ2-3 TRBV5-1 CASSSYGEDTQYF
TRBJ1-1 TRBV5-1 CASSTRGQGTEAFF
TRBJ2-7 TRBV5-6 CASSFTEAYEQYF
TRBJ2-7 TRBV15 CATSRDGQSIGEQYF
TRBJ2-1 TRBV7-9 CASSPGTSGGNEQFF
TRBJ1-4 TRBV2 CASRKWDSNEKLFF
TRBJ2-3 TRBV7-9 CASSLWRDTQYF
TRBJ1-6 TRBV5-1 CASSGDRGDNSPLHF
TRBJ1-2 TRBV29-1 CSVTDQWDFNYGYTF
TRBJ2-1 TRBV4-3 CASSQPTASSYNEQFF
TRBJ1-1 TRBV7-2 CASSLRSEGVVAEAFF
TRBJ2-2 TRBV19 CASTIAGGLNTGELFF
TRBJ1-5 TRBV6-6 CASSYPPAQPQHF
TRBJ1-5 TRBV7-9 CASSLAGEGNQPQHF
TRBJ1-5 TRBV5-1 CASSITGGDQPQHF
TRBJ1-2 TRBV5-6 CASSFFGDSQPTSYGYTF
TRBJ2-7 TRBV30 CAYAGTRTIEQYF
TRBJ2-2 TRBV24-1 CATSDKDKISGELFF
TRBJ1-2 TRBV7-9 CASSAGTAKDTF
TRBJ1-3 TRBV5-1 CASRRQQGTGNTIYF
TRBJ2-7 TRBV7-2 CASSLGGLNYEQYF
TRBJ1-2 TRBV28 CASTPAGYGYTF
TRBJ1-5 TRBV19 CASLVSGENQPQHF
TRBJ1-1 TRBV18 CASSPRGQVNTEAFF
TRBJ1-3 TRBV7-6 CASSPDRSSGNTIYF
TRBJ1-1 TRBV7-9 CASYTNTEAFF
TRBJ2-5 TRBV5-1 CASSLAEETQYF
TRBJ2-1 TRBV20-1 CSARYRNYNEQFF
TRBJ1-5 TRBV20-1 CSAPGRGNQPQHF
TRBJ1-2 TRBV6-1 CASSQGQLLTYGYTF
TRBJ1-3 TRBV4-1 CASSPSDTSGNTIYF
TRBJ1-5 TRBV19 CASSTARVGAFQPQHF
TRBJ2-7 TRBV7-9 CASSSSTREQYF
TRBJ2-3 TRBV12-3/TRBV12-4 CASSSTGTFTDTQYF
TRBJ2-1 TRBV3-1 CASSQDGRQGGVF
TRBJ2-2 TRBV4-2 CASSRDGRGVTGELFF
TRBJ1-5 TRBV7-6 CASSDRQGRNQPQHF
TRBJ2-1 TRBV29-1 CSVPPGRDLNEQFF